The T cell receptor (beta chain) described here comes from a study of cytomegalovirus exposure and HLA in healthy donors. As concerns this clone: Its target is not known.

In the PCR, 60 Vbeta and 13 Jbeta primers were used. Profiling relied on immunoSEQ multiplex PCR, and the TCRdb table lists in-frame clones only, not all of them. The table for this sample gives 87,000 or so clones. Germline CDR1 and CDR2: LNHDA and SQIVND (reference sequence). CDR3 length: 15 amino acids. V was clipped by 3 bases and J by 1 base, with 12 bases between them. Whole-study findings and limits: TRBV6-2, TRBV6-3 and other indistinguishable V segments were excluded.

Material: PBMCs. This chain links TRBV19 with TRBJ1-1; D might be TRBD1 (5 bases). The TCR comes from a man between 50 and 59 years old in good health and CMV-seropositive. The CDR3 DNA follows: TGTGCCAGTAGTATTTTAGGACAAGCGAACACTGAAGCTTTCTTT. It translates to CASSILGQANTEAFF.